A selection of T cell receptor beta chains follows, all from one sample in a study of beta chain features in type 1 diabetes. Libraries were prepared by immunoSEQ multiplex PCR; TCRdb keeps only in-frame clonotypes and omits some of them. The sample shows about 370,000 clones, over 9% of them seen only once. The sequencing sample was made of central memory CD4+ T cells from blood. Receptor source: a man aged 25-40 years with type 1 diabetes. Both conserved end residues are part of each CDR3. The D gene is left open where the match is weak. Some rows have no size entry. The others give once, few or many, or a class for an expanded clone.

d_call: NA; v_call: TRBV14; j_call: TRBJ2-7; clone_size: few; cdr3_nt: TGTGCCAGCAGCCCTATTGGTTGGGGCGAGCAGTACTTC; cdr3_aa: CASSPIGWGEQYF
d_call: TRBD1; v_call: TRBV6-1; j_call: TRBJ2-5; clone_size: NA; cdr3_nt: TGTGCCAGCAGCCTACAGGGATGGGACAGGGAGACCCAGTACTTC; cdr3_aa: CASSLQGWDRETQYF
d_call: NA; v_call: TRBV2; j_call: TRBJ2-5; clone_size: few; cdr3_nt: TGTGCCAGCAGCTCTAACGTAGGCTCGGGGGAGACCCAGTACTTC; cdr3_aa: CASSSNVGSGETQYF
d_call: NA; v_call: TRBV5-4; j_call: TRBJ2-7; clone_size: NA; cdr3_nt: TGTGCCAGCAGCTTGGTCGGATATAGCTCCTACGAGCAGTACTTC; cdr3_aa: CASSLVGYSSYEQYF
d_call: NA; v_call: TRBV5-5; j_call: TRBJ2-2; clone_size: few; cdr3_nt: TGTGCCAGCAGCCAAGGGAACAGGAACACCGGGGAGCTGTTTTTT; cdr3_aa: CASSQGNRNTGELFF
d_call: NA; v_call: TRBV7-2; j_call: TRBJ2-1; clone_size: NA; cdr3_nt: TGTGCCAGCAGCCCTCCCCCCGGGGGATACAATGAGCAGTTCTTC; cdr3_aa: CASSPPPGGYNEQFF
d_call: TRBD1; v_call: TRBV4-2; j_call: TRBJ2-7; clone_size: NA; cdr3_nt: TGTGCCAGCAGCCCTCGAGCGGGACAGGGGCTCTACGAGCAGTACTTC; cdr3_aa: CASSPRAGQGLYEQYF
d_call: NA; v_call: TRBV18; j_call: TRBJ1-1; clone_size: NA; cdr3_nt: TGTGCCAGCTCATCCGCGGTTGAAGCCCTGGGCACTGAAGCTTTCTTT; cdr3_aa: CASSSAVEALGTEAFF
d_call: TRBD1; v_call: TRBV10-1; j_call: TRBJ2-5; clone_size: NA; cdr3_nt: TGCGCCAGCCGTCCCGGGACAGGGGGCGAGACCCAGTACTTC; cdr3_aa: CASRPGTGGETQYF
d_call: TRBD2; v_call: TRBV4-1; j_call: TRBJ2-4; clone_size: NA; cdr3_nt: TGCGCCAGCAGCCGAGGCCTAGCGGGAGGGCCCTCCAAAAACATTCAGTACTTC; cdr3_aa: CASSRGLAGGPSKNIQYF
d_call: TRBD1; v_call: TRBV5-4; j_call: TRBJ2-1; clone_size: many; cdr3_nt: TGTGCCAGCAGCGCGGGACAGGGGATTTCATACAATGAGCAGTTCTTC; cdr3_aa: CASSAGQGISYNEQFF
d_call: NA; v_call: TRBV7-8; j_call: TRBJ1-2; clone_size: NA; cdr3_nt: TGTGCCAGCAGCTTAGGTTGGGGGGAATATGGCTACACCTTC; cdr3_aa: CASSLGWGEYGYTF
d_call: TRBD1; v_call: TRBV18; j_call: TRBJ1-1; clone_size: NA; cdr3_nt: TGTGCCAGCTCACGAGATGTGACGACAGGGGCGAACACTGAAGCTTTCTTT; cdr3_aa: CASSRDVTTGANTEAFF
d_call: NA; v_call: TRBV7-2; j_call: TRBJ1-2; clone_size: few; cdr3_nt: TGTGCCAGCAGCTTAGGTCGGGGCGAGGGTGGCTACACCTTC; cdr3_aa: CASSLGRGEGGYTF
d_call: TRBD2; v_call: TRBV7-9; j_call: TRBJ2-5; clone_size: many; cdr3_nt: TGTGCCAGTCAAGCGGGGCTTCAAGAGACCCAGTACTTC; cdr3_aa: CASQAGLQETQYF
d_call: TRBD2; v_call: TRBV2; j_call: TRBJ2-6; clone_size: few; cdr3_nt: TGTGCCAGCAGTGAGGGAAGGACTAGCGGGAGGGCCAGTGGGGCCAACGTCCTGACTTTC; cdr3_aa: CASSEGRTSGRASGANVLTF
d_call: NA; v_call: TRBV9; j_call: TRBJ2-6; clone_size: NA; cdr3_nt: TGTGCCAGCAGCGAGACGGTCACTGCCTCTGGGGCCAACGTCCTGACTTTC; cdr3_aa: CASSETVTASGANVLTF
d_call: NA; v_call: TRBV20-1; j_call: TRBJ2-7; clone_size: many; cdr3_nt: TGCAGCCTGGGGGAGATCTACGAGCAGTACTTC; cdr3_aa: CSLGEIYEQYF
d_call: NA; v_call: TRBV5-1; j_call: TRBJ2-4; clone_size: NA; cdr3_nt: TGCGCCAGCAGCTGGGAGCTGCGGCAAAACATTCAGTACTTC; cdr3_aa: CASSWELRQNIQYF
d_call: TRBD1; v_call: TRBV6-5; j_call: TRBJ1-2; clone_size: NA; cdr3_nt: TGTGCCAGTACTACAGGGGACTATGGCTACACCTTC; cdr3_aa: CASTTGDYGYTF
d_call: NA; v_call: TRBV29-1; j_call: TRBJ1-5; clone_size: NA; cdr3_nt: TGCAGCGCCGCGCGTGGGGGTGTCAATCAGCCCCAGCATTTT; cdr3_aa: CSAARGGVNQPQHF
d_call: TRBD1; v_call: TRBV7-3; j_call: TRBJ2-3; clone_size: few; cdr3_nt: TGTGCCAGCAGTTCGCCTGACAGGGGCACAGATACGCAGTATTTT; cdr3_aa: CASSSPDRGTDTQYF
d_call: NA; v_call: TRBV5-4; j_call: TRBJ1-3; clone_size: NA; cdr3_nt: TGTGCCAGCAGCGACGAGGAGGTCCCAAGCTCTGGAAACACCATATATTTT; cdr3_aa: CASSDEEVPSSGNTIYF
d_call: TRBD2; v_call: TRBV9; j_call: TRBJ2-3; clone_size: NA; cdr3_nt: TGTGCCAGCAGCGTAGAGCTAGCGGGAGAAACCGCAGATACGCAGTATTTT; cdr3_aa: CASSVELAGETADTQYF
d_call: NA; v_call: TRBV6-6; j_call: TRBJ1-1; clone_size: few; cdr3_nt: TGTGCCAGCAGTTACATACAGGGCAACACCGAAGCTTTCTTT; cdr3_aa: CASSYIQGNTEAFF
d_call: NA; v_call: TRBV7-9; j_call: TRBJ1-1; clone_size: few; cdr3_nt: TGTGCCAGCAGCCCGTATGATGGGGCTTTCTTT; cdr3_aa: CASSPYDGAFF
d_call: NA; v_call: TRBV7-2; j_call: TRBJ2-1; clone_size: few; cdr3_nt: TGTGCCAGCAGCTCCCTTGCTACATACAATGAGCAGTTCTTC; cdr3_aa: CASSSLATYNEQFF
d_call: NA; v_call: TRBV4-3; j_call: TRBJ2-3; clone_size: NA; cdr3_nt: TGCGCCAGCAGCCATGACCGATTAGATACGCAGTATTTT; cdr3_aa: CASSHDRLDTQYF
d_call: NA; v_call: TRBV6-5; j_call: TRBJ2-3; clone_size: few; cdr3_nt: TGTGCCAGCAGTTACGCGAGCTATACAGATACGCAGTATTTT; cdr3_aa: CASSYASYTDTQYF
d_call: TRBD2; v_call: TRBV28; j_call: TRBJ2-1; clone_size: NA; cdr3_nt: TGTGCCAGCAGTTTAGTTAGCGTAGGCGGGGGGCAGTTCTTC; cdr3_aa: CASSLVSVGGGQFF
d_call: TRBD1; v_call: TRBV27; j_call: TRBJ1-5; clone_size: NA; cdr3_nt: TGTGCCAGCAGTCCTGACAGGGTTAGCAATCAGCCCCAGCATTTT; cdr3_aa: CASSPDRVSNQPQHF
d_call: NA; v_call: TRBV7-9; j_call: TRBJ2-5; clone_size: few; cdr3_nt: TGTGCCAGCAGCTTAAGGGCTGCACAAGAGACCCAGTACTTC; cdr3_aa: CASSLRAAQETQYF
d_call: TRBD1; v_call: TRBV7-3; j_call: TRBJ1-2; clone_size: few; cdr3_nt: TGTGCCAGCAGCTCGGACAGGGGAAGCTATGGCTACACCTTC; cdr3_aa: CASSSDRGSYGYTF
d_call: NA; v_call: TRBV27; j_call: TRBJ1-2; clone_size: NA; cdr3_nt: TGTGCCAGCAGTTTAAATTTTGTGGCCGGGAGTGATGGCTACACCTTC; cdr3_aa: CASSLNFVAGSDGYTF
d_call: NA; v_call: TRBV5-1; j_call: TRBJ2-7; clone_size: many; cdr3_nt: TGCGCCAGCAGCTTGGGGAATTCCTACGAGCAGTACTTC; cdr3_aa: CASSLGNSYEQYF
d_call: NA; v_call: TRBV9; j_call: TRBJ2-1; clone_size: few; cdr3_nt: TGTGCCAGCAACCTTGACGGGACGATCGAGCAGTTCTTC; cdr3_aa: CASNLDGTIEQFF
d_call: TRBD1; v_call: TRBV7-3; j_call: TRBJ2-2; clone_size: few; cdr3_nt: TGTGCCAGCAGCCCGGACAGGGACTCCACCGGGGAGCTGTTTTTT; cdr3_aa: CASSPDRDSTGELFF
d_call: TRBD2; v_call: TRBV4-1; j_call: TRBJ2-7; clone_size: NA; cdr3_nt: TGCGCCAGCAGCCCCGAACTCGCCGGCGGGAGGACGTACGAGCAGTACTTC; cdr3_aa: CASSPELAGGRTYEQYF
d_call: TRBD2; v_call: TRBV4-2; j_call: TRBJ2-1; clone_size: NA; cdr3_nt: TGTGCCAGCAGCCAAGATCTCTTCTCTCTAGCGGGAGGGAGGAATGAGCAGTTCTTC; cdr3_aa: CASSQDLFSLAGGRNEQFF
d_call: NA; v_call: TRBV5-1; j_call: TRBJ1-1; clone_size: few; cdr3_nt: TGCGCCAGCAGCTTCACAGGGCCGGAGGCTGAAGCTTTCTTT; cdr3_aa: CASSFTGPEAEAFF
d_call: NA; v_call: TRBV13; j_call: TRBJ2-7; clone_size: many; cdr3_nt: TGTGCCAGCAGCTCCGGACAGTCCGGCTCCTACGAGCAGTACTTC; cdr3_aa: CASSSGQSGSYEQYF
d_call: NA; v_call: TRBV7-2; j_call: TRBJ1-5; clone_size: NA; cdr3_nt: TGTGCCAGCAGCTTCGCCCAAAATCAGCCCCAGCATTTT; cdr3_aa: CASSFAQNQPQHF
d_call: NA; v_call: TRBV10-3; j_call: TRBJ1-5; clone_size: NA; cdr3_nt: TGTGCCATCAGTGAGTCGGGGCGCGGGAATCAGCCCCAGCATTTT; cdr3_aa: CAISESGRGNQPQHF
d_call: TRBD1; v_call: TRBV5-8; j_call: TRBJ2-3; clone_size: few; cdr3_nt: TGTGCCAGCAGCCCCGGACAGGAAGGGACTACGCAGTATTTT; cdr3_aa: CASSPGQEGTTQYF
d_call: NA; v_call: TRBV7-9; j_call: TRBJ1-1; clone_size: many; cdr3_nt: TGTGCCAGCAGCTTAGCGGCCGTACTGAACACTGAAGCTTTCTTT; cdr3_aa: CASSLAAVLNTEAFF
d_call: NA; v_call: TRBV29-1; j_call: TRBJ1-1; clone_size: NA; cdr3_nt: TGCAGCGTTGACACCCCCAAGAACACTGAAGCTTTCTTT; cdr3_aa: CSVDTPKNTEAFF
d_call: TRBD1; v_call: TRBV28; j_call: TRBJ2-5; clone_size: few; cdr3_nt: TGTGCCAGCTCGGGGCAGGGGGCTCAGACCCAGTACTTC; cdr3_aa: CASSGQGAQTQYF
d_call: TRBD2; v_call: TRBV5-1; j_call: TRBJ2-5; clone_size: few; cdr3_nt: TGCGCCAGCAGCTTGGCCCAGCGGGGGCAAGAGACCCAGTACTTC; cdr3_aa: CASSLAQRGQETQYF
d_call: TRBD1; v_call: TRBV5-1; j_call: TRBJ2-7; clone_size: few; cdr3_nt: TGCGCCAGCAGCTTGGGGGACAGGGATATCTACGAGCAGTACTTC; cdr3_aa: CASSLGDRDIYEQYF
d_call: NA; v_call: TRBV6-6; j_call: TRBJ1-5; clone_size: NA; cdr3_nt: TGTGCCAGCAGGGAGCCTTGGCCCCAGCATTTT; cdr3_aa: CASREPWPQHF
d_call: NA; v_call: TRBV7-2; j_call: TRBJ2-2; clone_size: few; cdr3_nt: TGTGCCAGCATTATACGGATGACTCCGGGATCCGGGGAGCTGTTTTTT; cdr3_aa: CASIIRMTPGSGELFF
d_call: NA; v_call: TRBV2; j_call: TRBJ2-3; clone_size: few; cdr3_nt: TGTGCCAGCAGCAGGGGCAGGGGCACAGATACGCAGTATTTT; cdr3_aa: CASSRGRGTDTQYF
d_call: NA; v_call: TRBV6-5; j_call: TRBJ1-5; clone_size: NA; cdr3_nt: TGTGCCAGCAGGCCCGACGTGGGGGGCTATCAGCCCCAGCATTTT; cdr3_aa: CASRPDVGGYQPQHF
d_call: NA; v_call: TRBV27; j_call: TRBJ2-3; clone_size: few; cdr3_nt: TGTGCCAGCAGCACCTACGACGGTGATACGCAGTATTTT; cdr3_aa: CASSTYDGDTQYF
d_call: NA; v_call: TRBV6-1; j_call: TRBJ1-2; clone_size: NA; cdr3_nt: TGTGCCAGCAGTGAAGCGTCCGGCATCTATGGCTACACCTTC; cdr3_aa: CASSEASGIYGYTF
d_call: TRBD2; v_call: TRBV11-2; j_call: TRBJ2-5; clone_size: many; cdr3_nt: TGTGCCAGCAGCTTTGCCACCGGACTAGCGGGAGAGACCCAGTACTTC; cdr3_aa: CASSFATGLAGETQYF
d_call: TRBD1; v_call: TRBV28; j_call: TRBJ2-7; clone_size: NA; cdr3_nt: TGTGCCAGCAGTCCCGCAGGGGGCCGCTACGAGCAGTACTTC; cdr3_aa: CASSPAGGRYEQYF